A single TCR beta chain is shown here with its context. This CDR3 has 12 amino acids. V was clipped by 8 bases and J by 4 bases; unmatched bases: 1. CDR1 is LNHNV, CDR2 YYDKDF, per germline (reference sequence). Some clones are missing from TCRdb's copy, which holds only in-frame ones; the method was immunoSEQ multiplex PCR. This table holds some 290,000 clones, 81% found once. This entry comes from a study of blood T cell repertoires in COVID-19. The material sequenced was peripheral blood. The sequence was obtained from a woman aged 55-70 years with active or convalescent COVID-19. V is TRBV15 and J is TRBJ2-1, with TRBD1 identical over 8 bases. The CDR3 region is CATGDRYNEQFF. The CDR3 DNA reads TGTGCCACCGGGGACAGGTACAATGAGCAGTTCTTC.